These T cell receptor beta chains were read from a single sample in a study of cytotoxic CD8 clonotypes in ibrutinib-treated CLL. The method was immunoSEQ multiplex PCR; TCRdb's version includes in-frame clones alone and lacks a portion of them. The repertoire holds about 17,000 clones, with approximately 81% as singletons. Sequences were derived from PBMCs, sampled before ibrutinib treatment. These receptors were taken from a human donor with chronic lymphocytic leukemia. CDR3s include the opening cysteine and the closing phenylalanine or tryptophan. The D gene is left open where the match is weak. Size values are once, few and many counts, or a class for expanded clones, and some rows have none.

TRBV7-3,TRBD1,TRBJ2-1,.,CASSSTGTAASGTQQFF,TGTGCCAGCAGCTCAACCGGGACAGCCGCTTCGGGAACGCAGCAGTTCTTC
TRBV19,TRBD2,TRBJ2-5,.,CASSIVLREGETQYF,TGTGCCAGTAGTATAGTATTGCGGGAGGGAGAGACCCAGTACTTC
TRBV7-9,.,TRBJ2-7,.,CASSLTGTTYEQYF,TGTGCCAGCAGCTTAACGGGAACCACCTACGAGCAGTACTTC
TRBV28,.,TRBJ2-7,.,CASCPPGDLYEQYF,TGTGCCAGCTGTCCTCCCGGGGACCTCTACGAGCAGTACTTC
TRBV28,TRBD2,TRBJ2-5,.,CASSPGLAGVGETQYF,TGTGCCAGCAGCCCGGGACTAGCGGGGGTTGGGGAGACCCAGTACTTC
TRBV28,.,TRBJ2-1,.,CASSRAFLALSYNEQFF,TGTGCCAGCAGCCGAGCCTTTCTAGCTCTCTCCTACAATGAGCAGTTCTTC
TRBV6-1,.,TRBJ2-1,.,CASKRGATYNEQFF,TGTGCCAGCAAGAGAGGCGCTACCTACAATGAGCAGTTCTTC
TRBV4-2,.,TRBJ2-7,.,CASSQEAGVLGQYF,TGTGCCAGCAGCCAAGAGGCAGGGGTCCTGGGGCAGTACTTC
TRBV4-3,TRBD2,TRBJ2-2,.,CASSQDLGTISTGELFF,TGCGCCAGCAGCCAAGATCTAGGGACTATTAGCACCGGGGAGCTGTTTTTT
TRBV7-7,TRBD1,TRBJ2-6,.,CASSPYLTGDGANVLTF,TGTGCTAGCAGCCCATACCTGACAGGGGACGGGGCCAACGTCCTGACTTTC
TRBV11-2,TRBD1,TRBJ1-2,.,CASSSGGERDYGYTF,TGTGCCAGCAGCTCAGGGGGAGAGAGGGACTATGGCTACACCTTC
TRBV30,.,TRBJ2-3,.,CAWSIDQENTQYF,TGTGCCTGGAGCATCGACCAGGAAAATACGCAGTATTTT
TRBV5-4,.,TRBJ2-7,.,CASSSTGAEQYF,TGTGCCAGCAGCAGTACGGGGGCCGAGCAGTACTTC
TRBV4-3,.,TRBJ2-7,few,CASSQDSGGRSEQYF,TGCGCCAGCAGCCAAGATAGCGGTGGGCGGTCCGAGCAGTACTTC
TRBV11-2,.,TRBJ2-7,.,CASSLAGGSYEQYF,TGTGCCAGCAGCTTAGCCGGGGGATCCTACGAGCAGTACTTC
TRBV7-6,.,TRBJ2-2,.,CASSLASRLLNTGELFF,TGTGCCAGCAGCTTAGCGAGCAGGCTACTGAACACCGGGGAGCTGTTTTTT
TRBV9,.,TRBJ1-1,.,CASSADVARNTEAFF,TGTGCCAGCAGCGCAGACGTCGCCAGGAACACTGAAGCTTTCTTT
TRBV7-2,TRBD2,TRBJ2-1,.,CASSLGVGGRNEQFF,TGTGCCAGCAGCTTAGGGGTGGGAGGGCGAAATGAGCAGTTCTTC
TRBV6-5,.,TRBJ1-4,.,CASSYSSDATNEKLFF,TGTGCCAGCAGTTACTCTTCAGACGCAACTAATGAAAAACTGTTTTTT
TRBV19,.,TRBJ2-3,.,CASRGEREADTQYF,TGTGCCAGTAGGGGCGAAAGGGAAGCAGATACGCAGTATTTT
TRBV19,TRBD2,TRBJ2-1,.,CASSISSGGYNEQFF,TGTGCCAGTAGTATCTCTAGCGGGGGCTACAATGAGCAGTTCTTC
TRBV7-3,TRBD2,TRBJ2-1,.,CASSPPEAGSSYNEQFF,TGTGCCAGCAGCCCACCAGAAGCGGGGAGCTCCTACAATGAGCAGTTCTTC
TRBV2,.,TRBJ2-5,.,CASSDGSAGLETQYF,TGTGCCAGCAGTGACGGTTCGGCAGGTCTAGAGACCCAGTACTTC
TRBV9,.,TRBJ2-7,.,CASSPIGGAYEQYF,TGTGCCAGCAGCCCAATAGGGGGGGCTTACGAGCAGTACTTC
TRBV27,.,TRBJ2-7,.,CASSFVGSWGYEQYF,TGTGCCAGCAGTTTCGTAGGGAGCTGGGGTTACGAGCAGTACTTC
TRBV2,TRBD2,TRBJ2-7,.,CASRQGTSGHEQYF,TGTGCCAGCAGGCAAGGGACTAGCGGCCACGAGCAGTACTTC
TRBV7-3,.,TRBJ2-7,once,CASSSNQGHEQYF,TGTGCCAGCAGCTCGAACCAGGGTCACGAGCAGTACTTC
TRBV18,TRBD2,TRBJ2-1,.,CASSPPNSGSINNEQFF,TGTGCCAGCTCACCACCGAATAGCGGGTCGATTAACAATGAGCAGTTCTTC
TRBV28,TRBD1,TRBJ2-7,.,CASSPGDRYNYEQYF,TGTGCCAGCAGTCCCGGGGACAGGTACAACTACGAGCAGTACTTC
TRBV5-1,.,TRBJ2-5,.,CASNRQQETQYF,TGCGCCAGCAACCGACAGCAGGAGACCCAGTACTTC
TRBV7-9,TRBD2,TRBJ2-7,.,CASSFMGLARGEQYF,TGTGCCAGCAGCTTTATGGGACTAGCCAGGGGCGAGCAGTACTTC
TRBV28,.,TRBJ2-1,.,CASRGGNEQFF,TGTGCCAGCAGAGGAGGCAATGAGCAGTTCTTC
TRBV7-8,TRBD2,TRBJ2-3,.,CASSLDGRLAGRTDTQYF,TGTGCCAGCAGCTTAGATGGGCGGCTAGCGGGCCGCACAGATACGCAGTATTTT
TRBV6-5,.,TRBJ2-7,.,CASIGGGAYEQYF,TGTGCCAGCATTGGGGGTGGTGCCTACGAGCAGTACTTC
TRBV27,.,TRBJ2-7,.,CASSLFSSDEQYF,TGTGCCAGCAGCCTTTTTTCCAGCGACGAGCAGTACTTC
TRBV7-2,TRBD2,TRBJ2-2,.,CASSLDGSGRTGELFF,TGTGCCAGCAGCTTAGATGGTAGCGGGAGGACCGGGGAGCTGTTTTTT
TRBV9,.,TRBJ2-1,.,CASSVDGTSSYNEQFF,TGTGCCAGCAGCGTAGACGGGACGTCATCCTACAATGAGCAGTTCTTC
TRBV4-1,TRBD1,TRBJ2-5,.,CASSPDRGVEETQYF,TGCGCCAGCAGCCCGGACAGGGGTGTTGAAGAGACCCAGTACTTC
TRBV7-7,TRBD2,TRBJ2-3,.,CASSQGLGITDTQYF,TGTGCTAGCAGCCAGGGACTAGGTATCACAGATACGCAGTATTTT
TRBV27,.,TRBJ2-3,.,CASSLLGSDTQYF,TGTGCCAGCAGTTTATTAGGGTCAGATACGCAGTATTTT
TRBV29-1,.,TRBJ2-1,once,CSVDGGGEQFF,TGCAGCGTTGATGGGGGTGGTGAGCAGTTCTTC
TRBV2,TRBD1,TRBJ2-3,.,CASTGTGDRSTDTQYF,TGTGCCAGCACCGGGACAGGGGACAGGAGCACAGATACGCAGTATTTT
TRBV6-5,.,TRBJ2-2,few,CASSYRTGELFF,TGTGCCAGCAGTTACCGGACCGGGGAGCTGTTTTTT
TRBV28,TRBD2,TRBJ2-1,.,CASSLRASGTNEQFF,TGTGCCAGCAGTTTAAGGGCTAGCGGGACAAATGAGCAGTTCTTC
TRBV2,TRBD2,TRBJ2-7,.,CASSPSGRVIWQYF,TGTGCCAGCAGTCCTAGCGGGAGGGTAATCTGGCAGTACTTC
TRBV4-1,.,TRBJ1-1,.,CASSQEEGWGNTEAFF,TGCGCCAGCAGCCAAGAAGAGGGTTGGGGTAACACTGAAGCTTTCTTT
TRBV2,.,TRBJ1-5,.,CASSVIGGDKPQHF,TGTGCCAGCAGTGTTATAGGGGGTGACAAGCCCCAGCATTTT
TRBV2,TRBD1,TRBJ2-7,.,CASSEADRSLYF,TGTGCCAGCAGTGAAGCGGACAGGTCCCTCTACTTC
TRBV27,.,TRBJ1-6,.,CASHVKGGLNSPLHF,TGTGCCAGCCACGTTAAGGGTGGACTTAATTCACCCCTCCACTTT
TRBV6-1,.,TRBJ2-7,.,CASSVRADPTSYEQYF,TGTGCCAGCAGTGTAAGGGCAGATCCTACCTCCTACGAGCAGTACTTC
TRBV5-1,.,TRBJ1-4,.,CASSFQGTSGGDEKLFF,TGCGCCAGCAGCTTCCAAGGGACCAGTGGGGGCGATGAAAAACTGTTTTTT
TRBV6-6,TRBD1,TRBJ2-4,.,CASSYSTGTGNIQYF,TGTGCCAGCAGTTACTCGACCGGGACAGGAAACATTCAGTACTTC
TRBV4-2,TRBD1,TRBJ1-6,.,CASNRRGTGHNSPLHF,TGTGCCAGCAACCGACGTGGGACAGGGCATAATTCACCCCTCCACTTT
TRBV5-1,TRBD1,TRBJ2-7,.,CASSSLSGTGGYEQYF,TGCGCCAGCAGCTCCTTGTCCGGGACAGGGGGCTACGAGCAGTACTTC
TRBV27,TRBD1,TRBJ1-2,.,CASSFGRDRYYTF,TGTGCCAGCAGTTTTGGCAGGGACAGGTACTACACCTTC
TRBV29-1,.,TRBJ1-4,.,CSVGGQSATNEKLFF,TGCAGCGTTGGAGGACAGAGTGCAACTAATGAAAAACTGTTTTTT
TRBV28,.,TRBJ1-1,few,CASSSYEAFF,TGTGCCAGCAGTAGTTACGAAGCTTTCTTT
TRBV6-1,.,TRBJ1-3,.,CASSVEGSKGNTIYF,TGTGCCAGCAGTGTAGAGGGCTCGAAGGGAAACACCATATATTTT
TRBV19,.,TRBJ1-1,.,CASTLGLHTEAFF,TGTGCCAGTACCCTAGGGCTCCACACTGAAGCTTTCTTT
TRBV7-2,.,TRBJ2-2,.,CASSRSSAGELFF,TGTGCCAGCAGCCGTAGTAGCGCCGGGGAGCTGTTTTTT